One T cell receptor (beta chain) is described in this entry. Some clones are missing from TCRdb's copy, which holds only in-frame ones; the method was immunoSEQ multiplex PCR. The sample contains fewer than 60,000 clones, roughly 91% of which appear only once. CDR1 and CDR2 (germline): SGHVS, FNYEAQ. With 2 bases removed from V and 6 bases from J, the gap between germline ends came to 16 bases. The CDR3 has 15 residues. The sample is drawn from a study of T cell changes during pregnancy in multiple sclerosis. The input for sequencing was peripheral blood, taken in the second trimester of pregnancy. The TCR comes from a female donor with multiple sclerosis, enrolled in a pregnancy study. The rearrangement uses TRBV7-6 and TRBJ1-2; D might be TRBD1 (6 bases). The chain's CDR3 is CASSLRAARGDGYTF. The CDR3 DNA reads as TGTGCCAGCAGCTTACGGGCGGCCAGGGGTGATGGCTACACCTTC. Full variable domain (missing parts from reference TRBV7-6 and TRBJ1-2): GAGVSQSPRYKVTKRGQDVALRCDPISGHVSLYWYRQALGQGPEFLTYFNYEAQQDKSGLPNDRFSAERPEGSISTLTIQRTEQRDSAMYRCASSLRAARGDGYTFGSGTRLTVV.